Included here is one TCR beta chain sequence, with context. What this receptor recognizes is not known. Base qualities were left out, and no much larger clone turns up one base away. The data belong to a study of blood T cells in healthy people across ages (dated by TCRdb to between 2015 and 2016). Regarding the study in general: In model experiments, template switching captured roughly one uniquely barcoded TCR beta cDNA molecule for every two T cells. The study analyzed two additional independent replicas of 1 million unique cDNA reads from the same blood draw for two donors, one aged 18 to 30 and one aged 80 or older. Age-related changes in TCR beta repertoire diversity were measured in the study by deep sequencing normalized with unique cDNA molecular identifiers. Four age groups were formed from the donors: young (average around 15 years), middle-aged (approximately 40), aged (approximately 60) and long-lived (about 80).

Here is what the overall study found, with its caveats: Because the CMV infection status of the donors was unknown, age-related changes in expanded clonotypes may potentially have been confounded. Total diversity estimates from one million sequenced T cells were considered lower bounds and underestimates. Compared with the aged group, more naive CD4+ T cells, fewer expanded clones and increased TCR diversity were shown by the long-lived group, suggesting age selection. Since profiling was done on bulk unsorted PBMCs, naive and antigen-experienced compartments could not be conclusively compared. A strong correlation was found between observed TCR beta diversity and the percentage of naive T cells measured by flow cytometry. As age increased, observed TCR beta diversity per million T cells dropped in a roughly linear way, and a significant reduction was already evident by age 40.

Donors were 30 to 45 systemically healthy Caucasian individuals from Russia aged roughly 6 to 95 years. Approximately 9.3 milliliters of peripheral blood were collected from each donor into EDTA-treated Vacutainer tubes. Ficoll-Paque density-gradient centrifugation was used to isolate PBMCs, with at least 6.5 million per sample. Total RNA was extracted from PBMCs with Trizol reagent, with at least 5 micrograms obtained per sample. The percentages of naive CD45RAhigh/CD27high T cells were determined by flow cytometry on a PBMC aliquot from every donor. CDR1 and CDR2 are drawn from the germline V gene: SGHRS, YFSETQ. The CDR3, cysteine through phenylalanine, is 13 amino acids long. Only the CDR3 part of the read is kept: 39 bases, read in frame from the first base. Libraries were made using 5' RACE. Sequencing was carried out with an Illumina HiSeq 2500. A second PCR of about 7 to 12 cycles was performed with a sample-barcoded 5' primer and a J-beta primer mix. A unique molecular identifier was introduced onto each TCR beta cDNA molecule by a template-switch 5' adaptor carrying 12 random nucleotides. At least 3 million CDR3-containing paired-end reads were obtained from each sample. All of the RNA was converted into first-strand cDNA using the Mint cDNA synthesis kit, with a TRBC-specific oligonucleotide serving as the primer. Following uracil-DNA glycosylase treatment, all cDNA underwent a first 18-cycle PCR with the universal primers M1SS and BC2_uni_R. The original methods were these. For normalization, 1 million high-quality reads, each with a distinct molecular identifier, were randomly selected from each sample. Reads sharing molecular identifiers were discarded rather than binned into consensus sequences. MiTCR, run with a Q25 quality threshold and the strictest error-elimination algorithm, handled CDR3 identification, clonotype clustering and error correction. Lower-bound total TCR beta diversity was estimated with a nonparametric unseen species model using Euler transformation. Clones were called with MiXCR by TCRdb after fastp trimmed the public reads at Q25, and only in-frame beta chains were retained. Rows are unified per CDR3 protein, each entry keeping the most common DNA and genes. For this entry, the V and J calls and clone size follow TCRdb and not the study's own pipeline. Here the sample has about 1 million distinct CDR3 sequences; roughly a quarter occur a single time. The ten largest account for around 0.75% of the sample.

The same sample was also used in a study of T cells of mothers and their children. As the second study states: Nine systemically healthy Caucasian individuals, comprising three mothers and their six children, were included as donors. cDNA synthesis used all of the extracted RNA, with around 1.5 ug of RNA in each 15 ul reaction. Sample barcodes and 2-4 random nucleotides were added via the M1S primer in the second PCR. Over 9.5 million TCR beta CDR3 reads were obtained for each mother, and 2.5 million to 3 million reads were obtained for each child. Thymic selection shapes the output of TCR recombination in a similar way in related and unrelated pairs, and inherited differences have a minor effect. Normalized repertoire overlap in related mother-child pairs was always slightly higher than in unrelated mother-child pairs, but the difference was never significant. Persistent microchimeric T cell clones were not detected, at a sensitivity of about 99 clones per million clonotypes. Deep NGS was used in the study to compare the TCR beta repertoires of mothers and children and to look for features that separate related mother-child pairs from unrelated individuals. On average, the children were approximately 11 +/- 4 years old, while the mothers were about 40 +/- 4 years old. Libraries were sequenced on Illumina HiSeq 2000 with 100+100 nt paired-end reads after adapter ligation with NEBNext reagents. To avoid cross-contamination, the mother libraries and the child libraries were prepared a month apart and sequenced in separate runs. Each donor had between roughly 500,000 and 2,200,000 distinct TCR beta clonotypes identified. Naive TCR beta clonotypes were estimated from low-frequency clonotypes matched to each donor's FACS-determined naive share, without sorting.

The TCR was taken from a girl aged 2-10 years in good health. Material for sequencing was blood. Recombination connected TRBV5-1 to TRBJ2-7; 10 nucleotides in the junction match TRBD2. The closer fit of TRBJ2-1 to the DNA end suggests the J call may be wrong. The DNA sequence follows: TGCGCCAGCAGACTAGCGGGGTTGGATGAGCAGTTCTTC. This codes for CASRLAGLDEQFF.